The 25 T cell receptor beta chains below all came from one sample that was sequenced in a study of T cells after yellow fever vaccination. Using its own MiXCR run on the 5' RACE reads, TCRdb lists one record per CDR3 protein. This sample has some 320,000 distinct CDR3 sequences; around 9.3% occur once, and the top ten carry around 3.4%. Sample: CD4+ T cells sorted from PBMCs, taken 5 days after the yellow fever booster vaccination. Receptor source: a man between 18 and 35 years old who received the YFV17D yellow fever vaccine.

This clonotype was observed a few times. The chain uses TRBV4-2 and TRBJ2-1; 7 nucleotides agree with TRBD2. The junction had 8 bases not matched to a gene; V was cut back by 5 bases and J by 10 bases. Germline V gives CDR1 LGHNA, CDR2 YNFKEQ. The CDR3 runs to 13 residues. CDR3 sequence (DNA): TGTGCCAGCAGCGTTCGCCTAGCGGAAGAGCAGTTCTTC. Translating it yields CASSVRLAEEQFF.

This clonotype occurred a few times. This chain joins TRBV9 and TRBJ2-3; 8 bases line up with TRBD1. V lost 1 base, J lost 4 bases, and 8 bases stayed unmatched. Germline V gene sequence: CDR1 SGDLS, CDR2 YYNGEE. The CDR3 extends over 16 amino acids. CDR3 DNA: TGTGCCAGCAGCGTAAGCGGTCAGGGGGCCGCAGATACGCAGTATTTT. It codes for CASSVSGQGAADTQYF.

The chain combines TRBV7-2 with TRBJ2-1, with D perhaps given as TRBD1 or TRBD2 (6 bases each). Germline CDR1 and CDR2: SGHTA and FQGNSA. With 3 bases removed from V and 5 bases from J, the gap between germline ends came to 14 bases. There are 15 residues in the CDR3. CDR3 sequence: CASSLGRGPHNEQFF. The CDR3 nucleotides are TGTGCCAGCAGCTTGGGACGGGGGCCCCACAATGAGCAGTTCTTC.

This clonotype showed up just a few times. The chain recombines TRBV19 with TRBJ2-2; no definite D call. Trimming took 8 bases from V and 5 from J, leaving 15 bases between them. Looked up from germline, CDR1 is LNHDA and CDR2 is SQIVND (reference sequence). The CDR3 spans 14 residues. CDR3 bases: TGTGCCAGTGGGGTATTCCCGAGGACCGGGGAGCTGTTTTTT. This gives the protein CASGVFPRTGELFF.

The chain combines TRBV20-1 with TRBJ2-3; D is possibly TRBD1 (5 bases). This CDR3 has 14 amino acids. Germline loops: CDR1 DFQATT, CDR2 SNEGSKA (reference sequence). V was clipped by 0 bases and J by 6 bases, with 13 bases between them. The CDR3 protein is CSARDGQGLDTQYF. CDR3 bases: TGCAGTGCTAGAGATGGGCAGGGTTTGGATACGCAGTATTTT.

This clonotype appeared many times. The rearrangement joins TRBV28 to TRBJ1-2; no clear D. Looked up from germline, CDR1 is MDHEN and CDR2 is SYDVKM. Trimming shortened V by 5 bases and J by 4 bases, and 5 bases separated the two germline ends. The CDR3 covers 11 residues. This CDR3 is CASSPSYGYTF. Written as DNA, the CDR3 is TGTGCCAGCAGTCCCTCCTATGGCTACACCTTC.

In this sample, this clonotype turned up a few times. The rearrangement joins TRBV11-2 to TRBJ1-1; a weak D match, TRBD1 (5 bases). V was clipped by 5 bases and J by 1 base, with 17 bases between them. CDR1 and CDR2 from the germline V gene are SGHAT and FQNNGV. This CDR3 has 16 residues. The CDR3 reads CASSPWSRGPNTEAFF. Here the CDR3 DNA reads TGTGCCAGCAGCCCGTGGAGTAGGGGACCGAACACTGAAGCTTTCTTT.

This clonotype has only a few counts. V usage is TRBV19 and J usage is TRBJ1-4, with a weak D call TRBD1 (6 bases). Deletions cut 5 bases from V and 7 bases from J, with 11 bases between. The CDR3 covers 13 residues. Germline CDR1 and CDR2: LNHDA and SQIVND (reference sequence). The CDR3 spells CASSGTRGEKLFF. CDR3 nucleotides: TGTGCCAGTAGTGGGACAAGGGGTGAAAAACTGTTTTTT. Complete variable domain (other parts from reference TRBV19 and TRBJ1-4): DGGITQSPKYLFRKEGQNVTLSCEQNLNHDAMYWYRQDPGQGLRLIYYSQIVNDFQKGDIAEGYSVSREKKESFPLTVTSAQKNPTAFYLCASSGTRGEKLFFGSGTQLSVL.

This rearrangement joins TRBV24-1 to TRBJ2-3, with 7 bases that match TRBD1. Germline V CDR1 and CDR2: KGHDR, SFDVKD. CDR3 length equals 17 residues. The V and J ends lost 2 bases and 2 bases, in that order; junction bases with no gene match: 9. The CDR3 protein is CATSDSRGRYFTDTQYF. CDR3 coding DNA: TGTGCCACCAGTGATTCCAGGGGGAGATACTTCACAGATACGCAGTATTTT.

The sample holds a few counts of this clonotype. The chain has TRBV18 and TRBJ1-1; D is possibly TRBD1 (6 bases). Looked up from germline, CDR1 is KGHSH and CDR2 is LQKENI. V gave up 6 bases and J gave up 3 bases, with 14 bases separating them. This CDR3 comprises 14 residues. CDR3 in amino acids: CASSVTGKDTEAFF. As DNA, the CDR3 is TGTGCCAGCTCTGTCACAGGGAAGGACACTGAAGCTTTCTTT. Variable domain in full (rest from reference TRBV18 and TRBJ1-1): NAGVMQNPRHLVRRRGQEARLRCSPMKGHSHVYWYRQLPEEGLKFMVYLQKENIIDESGMPKERFSAEFPKEGPSILRIQQVVRGDSAAYFCASSVTGKDTEAFFGQGTRLTVV.

This clonotype was recorded many times. J is TRBJ2-7 and V is TRBV7-2, with unresolved D. V lost 3 bases to trimming and J lost 4 bases, with 16 bases between them. CDR1 is SGHTA and CDR2 is FQGNSA in the germline V gene. The CDR3 covers 15 residues. CDR3 region: CASSFSGTGRYEQYV. In DNA, the CDR3 is TGTGCCAGCAGCTTTTCCGGCACGGGCCGTTACGAGCAGTACGTC.

This clonotype has only a few counts. The chain is built from TRBV7-6 and TRBJ2-2; TRBD2 might be the D (7 bases). V shed 5 bases and J shed 3 bases, with 13 bases lying between them. The germline CDR1 and CDR2 sequences are SGHVS and FNYEAQ. This CDR3 spans 15 amino acids. In nucleotides, the CDR3 is TGTGCCAGCAGCCCCGCGGGGGCCCACACCGGGGAGCTGTTTTTT. Encoded protein: CASSPAGAHTGELFF.

The J gene is TRBJ2-5, the V gene TRBV20-1, with 9 bases identical to TRBD2. This CDR3 has 13 residues. Germline values: CDR1 DFQATT, CDR2 SNEGSKA (reference sequence). V was clipped by 7 bases and J by 5 bases; unmatched bases: 8. The CDR3 here is CSVRAGGRETQYF. CDR3 nucleotides: TGCAGTGTTCGAGCGGGGGGCAGGGAGACCCAGTACTTC.

This clonotype was observed a handful of times. V is TRBV5-1 and J is TRBJ2-2, with a weak D call TRBD1 (5 bases). This CDR3 has 14 residues. Germline assignment: CDR1 SGHRS and CDR2 YFSETQ. Trimming took off 0 bases at V and 9 bases at J, with 12 bases between the two ends. The CDR3 DNA follows: TGCGCCAGCAGCTTGGCGGCGACAGAGCGGGAGCTGTTTTTT. Protein: CASSLAATERELFF.

J is TRBJ2-1 and V is TRBV5-1, with 8 positions matching TRBD2. Per germline, CDR1 SGHRS and CDR2 YFSETQ. V was pared by 3 bases and J by 4 bases, with 6 bases of the junction left unmatched. There are 15 residues in the CDR3. The CDR3 DNA is TGCGCCAGCAGCTGGAGCGGGGGTGATTACAATGAGCAGTTCTTC. It specifies CASSWSGGDYNEQFF.

This clonotype was found many times. The rearrangement uses TRBV5-1 and TRBJ2-3; D uncertain. The CDR3 is made up of 12 amino acids. The germline V gene encodes CDR1 SGHRS and CDR2 YFSETQ. V was trimmed by 4 bases and J by 2 bases, leaving 5 bases between them. The CDR3 loop reads CASSEDTDTQYF. CDR3 nucleotides: TGCGCCAGCAGCGAGGACACAGATACGCAGTATTTT.

This clonotype turned up a few times. The chain recombines TRBV5-1 with TRBJ2-2; maybe TRBD1 (6 bases). V dropped 1 base and J dropped 5 bases, with 12 bases sitting between them. The germline V gene has CDR1 SGHRS and CDR2 YFSETQ. CDR3 length: 15 residues. CDR3 DNA sequence: TGCGCCAGCAGCTTGAGGGACATCCCGACCGGGGAGCTGTTTTTT. Translating it yields CASSLRDIPTGELFF.

This clonotype was observed at least ten times. V and J are TRBV25-1 and TRBJ1-6; TRBD1 might be the D (5 bases). Trimming cost V 11 bases and J 8 bases, with 16 bases left between them. Looked up from germline, CDR1 is MGHDK and CDR2 is SYGVNS. The CDR3 is 13 amino acids. CDR3 DNA: TGTGCCTCCCACCGGGACCCCGATTCACCCCTCCACTTT. Its protein product is CASHRDPDSPLHF.

The chain carries TRBV3-1 and TRBJ2-7; possible D gene TRBD2, 7 bases. The CDR3 covers 18 residues. V lost 1 base to trimming and J lost 3 bases, with 22 bases between them. Germline V gives CDR1 LGHDT, CDR2 YNNKEL (reference sequence). The DNA of the CDR3 is TGTGCCAGCAGCCAAGTGGTTCTTGGGGGGGCCGGGTACTACGAGCAGTACTTC. Protein: CASSQVVLGGAGYYEQYF.

The chain carries TRBV2 and TRBJ2-1; perhaps TRBD2 as D (5 bases). V shed 6 bases and J shed 6 bases, with 18 bases lying between them. This CDR3 has 15 residues. Per the germline V gene, CDR1 is SNHLY and CDR2 is FYNNEI. As DNA, the CDR3 is TGTGCCAGCAGGCTACGCCCCGGACTCGGCAATGAGCAGTTCTTC. Translated: CASRLRPGLGNEQFF.

V usage is TRBV21-1 and J usage is TRBJ2-7; the tabulated D call, TRBD1, remains unverified against the DNA. TRBV21-1 is a pseudogene segment. The CDR3 totals 15 residues. Written as DNA, the CDR3 is TGTGCCAGCACCCCGGGACAGTTTATCTCCTACGAGCAGTACTTC. Its translation: CASTPGQFISYEQYF.

Only a few counts were recorded for this clonotype. The V gene is TRBV7-2, the J gene TRBJ1-2; no firm D call. From germline, CDR1 is SGHTA and CDR2 FQGNSA. The length of the CDR3 is 11 residues. V gave up 5 bases and J gave up 4 bases, with 5 bases separating them. As DNA, the CDR3 is TGTGCCAGCAGCCTTCGCTATGGCTACACCTTC. Its translation is CASSLRYGYTF. The full variable domain, with the rest looked up from reference TRBV7-2 and TRBJ1-2, is GAGVSQSPSNKVTEKGKDVELRCDPISGHTALYWYRQSLGQGLEFLIYFQGNSAPDKSGLPSDRFSAERTGGSVSTLTIQRTQQEDSAVYLCASSLRYGYTFGSGTRLTVV.

This clonotype appeared a few times. This rearrangement joins TRBV6-6 to TRBJ1-1, with a weak D call TRBD1 (6 bases). CDR1 is MNHNY, CDR2 SVGAGI, per germline (reference sequence). The CDR3 consists of 15 residues. Trimming removed 5 bases at V and 1 base at J, with 14 bases between. DNA for the CDR3: TGTGCCAGCAGTAGGGGGGGACTACCGAACACTGAAGCTTTCTTT. This sequence encodes CASSRGGLPNTEAFF.

The chain couples TRBV20-1 to TRBJ1-5; D is ambiguous. Germline-derived CDR1 and CDR2 are DFQATT and SNEGSKA (reference sequence). The CDR3 totals 14 residues. Trimming left V 0 bases short and J 6 bases short, with 12 bases between. CDR3 region: CSARDTLWGQPQHF. In DNA, the CDR3 is TGCAGTGCTAGAGACACCCTATGGGGTCAGCCCCAGCATTTT.

This rearrangement joins TRBV20-1 to TRBJ2-5, with D maybe TRBD2 (6 bases). CDR1 is DFQATT, CDR2 SNEGSKA, per germline (reference sequence). V gave up 0 bases and J gave up 5 bases, with 16 bases separating them. There are 15 residues in the CDR3. CDR3 region: CSARDSRGRGETQYF. CDR3 in DNA: TGCAGTGCTAGAGATTCGAGGGGCCGGGGGGAGACCCAGTACTTC.